This TCR beta chain comes out of a study of a mutant IDH1 vaccine in newly diagnosed glioma. On the study more broadly: Following radiotherapy alone, or alongside temozolomide cycles, vaccination was started after an interval of 4-6 weeks. Study observations and caveats: Induction of immune responses by the vaccine occurred in about 95% of patients.

In the case of this clone: Its cognate antigen is unknown.

The CDR3 is made up of 14 amino acids. V was clipped by 4 bases and J by 7 bases; unmatched bases: 5. Germline CDR1 is MNHNS and CDR2 is SASEGT. Sequencing was performed with immunoSEQ multiplex PCR; in TCRdb, only in-frame clones are kept and a portion is missing. The repertoire has roughly 26,000 clones, over 65% of them found once; the top ten carry about 33%. Described time point: week 35, safety follow-up. With topical imiquimod, each dose of the vaccine consisted of 300 ug of mutant IDH1 20-mer peptide. Sequenced material: PBMCs, taken from a glioma patient whose treatment included an IDH1 peptide vaccine. The chain recombines TRBV6-1 with TRBJ1-5; the match to TRBD1 covers 9 bases. The TCR originated in a man aged 30-40 years with glioma. CDR3 sequence reads: CASSVQGAGQPQHF. CDR3 in DNA: TGTGCCAGCAGTGTACAGGGGGCCGGGCAGCCCCAGCATTTT.